The present T cell receptor (beta chain) was sequenced within a study of shared T cell receptors in the human thymus. Sequenced by immunoSEQ multiplex PCR; TCRdb stores in-frame clones only, minus some. The table records more than 550,000 clones, approximately 89% of them present only once. This CDR3 spans 16 amino acids. V trimming: 5 bases; J trimming: 4 bases; junction bases outside the gene matches: 12. Looked up from germline, CDR1 is SGDLS and CDR2 is YYNGEE. These same records also appear under a second study, on human thymus T cells. In that study: Congenital heart defects were the reason for the corrective surgery that the donors, healthy Finnish infants, were having. Thymic resections from corrective heart surgery supplied the tissue. Across thymic and blood repertoires, the usage of V and J genes appeared to be biased. Related reports documented highly overlapping thymic repertoires among unrelated individuals.

Sequencing was carried out using thymocytes. The receptor was isolated from a boy younger than two with a congenital heart defect. This chain joins TRBV9 and TRBJ1-1, with 9 bases aligning to TRBD1. CDR3 protein: CASSLLQGAQTTEAFF. The CDR3 DNA is TGTGCCAGCAGTCTACTACAGGGGGCGCAGACCACTGAAGCTTTCTTT.